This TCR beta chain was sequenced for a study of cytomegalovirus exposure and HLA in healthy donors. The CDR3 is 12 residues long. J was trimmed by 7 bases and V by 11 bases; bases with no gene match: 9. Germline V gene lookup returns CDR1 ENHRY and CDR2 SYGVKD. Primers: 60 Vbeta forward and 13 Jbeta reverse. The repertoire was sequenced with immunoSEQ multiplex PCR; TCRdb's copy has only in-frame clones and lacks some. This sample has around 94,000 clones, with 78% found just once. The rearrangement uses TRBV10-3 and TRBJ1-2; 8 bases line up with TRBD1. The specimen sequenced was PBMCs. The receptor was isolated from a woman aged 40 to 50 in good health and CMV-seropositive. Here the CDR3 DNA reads TGTGCCTCATGGGACAGGAGTTCTGGCTACACCTTC. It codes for CASWDRSSGYTF.